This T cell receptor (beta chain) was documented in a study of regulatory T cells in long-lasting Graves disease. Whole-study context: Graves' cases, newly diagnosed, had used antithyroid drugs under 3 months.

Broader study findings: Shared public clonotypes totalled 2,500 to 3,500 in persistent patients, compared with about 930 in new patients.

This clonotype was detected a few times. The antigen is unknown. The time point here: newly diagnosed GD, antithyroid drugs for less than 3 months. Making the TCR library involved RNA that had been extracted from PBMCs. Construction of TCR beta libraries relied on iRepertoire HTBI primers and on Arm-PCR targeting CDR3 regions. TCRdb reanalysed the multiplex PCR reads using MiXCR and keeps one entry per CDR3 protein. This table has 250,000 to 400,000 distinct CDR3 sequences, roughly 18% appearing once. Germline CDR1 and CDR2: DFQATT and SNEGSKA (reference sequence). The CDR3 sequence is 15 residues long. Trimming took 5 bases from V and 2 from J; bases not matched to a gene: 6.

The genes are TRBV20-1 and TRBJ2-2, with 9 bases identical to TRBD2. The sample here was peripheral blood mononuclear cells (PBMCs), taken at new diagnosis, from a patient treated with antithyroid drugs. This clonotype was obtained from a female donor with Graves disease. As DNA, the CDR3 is TGCAGTGCTTCGATAGCGGGAGTTAACACCGGGGAGCTGTTTTTT. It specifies CSASIAGVNTGELFF.